One sample yielded the 10 T cell receptor beta chains listed below, sequenced in a study of identical twins. TCRdb redid the calling of the 5' RACE reads with MiXCR, one entry per CDR3 protein. The sample contains 1.5 million to 2 million distinct CDR3 sequences, around 33% of which appear only once. The sample was cord blood. The source is a newborn girl in good health.

V usage is TRBV29-1 and J usage is TRBJ2-5; 7 positions agree with TRBD1. The CDR3 is made up of 15 amino acids. CDR1 SQVTM and CDR2 ANQGSEA come from the germline V gene. The junction had 9 bases not matched to a gene; V was cut back by 4 bases and J by 1 base. CDR3 sequence (DNA): TGCAGCGTTGTCCGGGACAGTTCTTTCCAAGAGACCCAGTACTTC. The encoded protein is CSVVRDSSFQETQYF.

The chain joins TRBV27 to TRBJ2-1; the D gene is possibly TRBD1 (5 bases). The CDR3 spans 12 residues. Trimming took 7 bases from V and 7 from J, leaving 11 bases between them. From germline, CDR1 is MNHEY and CDR2 SMNVEV (reference sequence). The CDR3 protein is CASKSGWNEQFF. CDR3 coding DNA: TGTGCCAGCAAATCAGGGTGGAATGAGCAGTTCTTC.

This clonotype came up a few times. The chain has TRBV5-1 and TRBJ1-5; 7 bases are shared with TRBD1. CDR3 length: 14 amino acids. Germline V gene data show CDR1 as SGHRS and CDR2 as YFSETQ. Trimming removed 4 bases from V and 5 bases from J; junction bases left unmatched: 6. CDR3 sequence reads: CASSLQGRHQPQHF. The DNA of the CDR3 is TGCGCCAGCAGCCTACAGGGGCGGCATCAGCCCCAGCATTTT.

This clonotype has just a few counts. The CDR3 DNA reads as TGTGCCAGCACCTATCCCGAACGGGCGAACACTGAAGCTTTCTTT. Amino acids: CASTYPERANTEAFF. The rearrangement links TRBV6-2 or TRBV6-3 to TRBJ1-1; D ambiguous. CDR1 and CDR2 from the germline V gene are MNHEY and SVGEGT. The germline V and J ends were trimmed by 7 bases and 1 base, with 16 bases remaining between them. The CDR3 runs to 15 residues.

This clonotype was found a few times. The chain uses TRBV6-6 and TRBJ2-5; 9 positions agree with TRBD2. The end of the DNA is better explained by TRBJ2-7, so the J call may be wrong. Looked up from germline, CDR1 is MNHNY and CDR2 is SVGAGI (reference sequence). The CDR3 length is 14 residues. CDR3 in amino acids: CASRPGLAGYEQYF. The CDR3, as DNA: TGTGCCAGCAGACCTGGCCTAGCGGGGTACGAGCAGTACTTC.

The chain employs TRBV28 and TRBJ1-4; D remains unclear. The CDR3 totals 15 residues. Germline V gene lookup returns CDR1 MDHEN and CDR2 SYDVKM. V shed 5 bases and J shed 0 bases, with 10 bases lying between them. The CDR3: CASSLDGSTNEKLFF. The CDR3 DNA sequence: TGTGCCAGCAGTCTGGACGGCTCAACTAATGAAAAACTGTTTTTT.

This clonotype has only a few counts. The chain carries TRBV27 and TRBJ2-5; D perhaps matches TRBD2 (5 bases). Deletions cut 2 bases from V and 1 base from J, with 14 bases between. The CDR3 is 16 amino acids. Germline loops: CDR1 MNHEY, CDR2 SMNVEV (reference sequence). This CDR3 is CASSLMARGIQETQYF. CDR3 sequence (DNA): TGTGCCAGCAGTTTAATGGCAAGAGGGATCCAAGAGACCCAGTACTTC.

The sample holds a few counts of this clonotype. V and J are TRBV29-1 and TRBJ2-7; TRBD2 matches 8 bases. V gave up 2 bases and J gave up 3 bases; unmatched junction bases: 6. The V gene's germline CDR1 is SQVTM and CDR2 ANQGSEA. The CDR3 spans 14 residues. The DNA for the CDR3 is TGCAGCGTTGAACGGGAGGGTCGGGGCTACGAGCAGTACTTC. Amino acids: CSVEREGRGYEQYF.

The sample holds many counts of this clonotype. Germline and junction disagree at one end, which may indicate a read error. The chain joins TRBV12-3 or TRBV12-4 to TRBJ2-1; 8 bases match TRBD2. The CDR3 is 14 amino acids. The DNA of the CDR3 is TGTGCCAGCAGCTTAGCGGGAACCTACAATGAGCAGTTCTTC. Protein sequence: CASSLAGTYNEQFF.

The chain is built from TRBV12-3 or TRBV12-4 and TRBJ2-5; 8 nucleotides align to TRBD2. Trimming removed 3 bases from V and 10 bases from J; junction bases left unmatched: 19. This CDR3 spans 17 amino acids. CDR3 loop: CASSFFLGLAGQEVQYF. The CDR3 DNA reads TGTGCCAGCAGTTTTTTTCTCGGGTTAGCGGGACAAGAGGTCCAGTACTTC.